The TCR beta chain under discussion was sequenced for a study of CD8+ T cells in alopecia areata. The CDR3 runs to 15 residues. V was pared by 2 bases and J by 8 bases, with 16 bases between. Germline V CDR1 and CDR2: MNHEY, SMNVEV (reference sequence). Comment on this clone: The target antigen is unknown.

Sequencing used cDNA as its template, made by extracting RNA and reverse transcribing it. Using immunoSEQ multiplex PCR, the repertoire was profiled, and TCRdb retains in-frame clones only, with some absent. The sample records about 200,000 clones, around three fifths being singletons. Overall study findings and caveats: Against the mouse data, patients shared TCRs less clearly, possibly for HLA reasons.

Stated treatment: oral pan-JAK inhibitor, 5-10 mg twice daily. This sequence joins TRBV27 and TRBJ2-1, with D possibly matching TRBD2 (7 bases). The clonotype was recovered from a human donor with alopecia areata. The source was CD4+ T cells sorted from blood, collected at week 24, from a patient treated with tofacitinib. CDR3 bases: TGTGCCAGCAGTTTAAACGGGGGGCTTGGCGATGAGCAGTTCTTC. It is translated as CASSLNGGLGDEQFF.